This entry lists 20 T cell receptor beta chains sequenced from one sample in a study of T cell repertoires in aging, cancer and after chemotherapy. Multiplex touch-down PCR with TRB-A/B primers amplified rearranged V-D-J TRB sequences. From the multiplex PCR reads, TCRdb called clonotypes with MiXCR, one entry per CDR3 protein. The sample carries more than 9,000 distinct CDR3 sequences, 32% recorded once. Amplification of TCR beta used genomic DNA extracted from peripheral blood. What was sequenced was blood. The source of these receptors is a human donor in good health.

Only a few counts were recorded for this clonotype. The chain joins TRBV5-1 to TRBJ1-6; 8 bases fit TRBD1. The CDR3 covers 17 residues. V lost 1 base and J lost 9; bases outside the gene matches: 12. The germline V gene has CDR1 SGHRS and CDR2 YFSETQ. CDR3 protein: CASSLRGTGTEISPLHF. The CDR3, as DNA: TGCGCCAGCAGCTTGAGGGGGACAGGAACAGAAATTTCACCCCTCCACTTT.

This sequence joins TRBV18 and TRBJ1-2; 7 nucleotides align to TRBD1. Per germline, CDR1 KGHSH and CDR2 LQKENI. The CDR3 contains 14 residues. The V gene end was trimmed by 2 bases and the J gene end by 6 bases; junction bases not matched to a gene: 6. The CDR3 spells CASSPFDRDDGYTF. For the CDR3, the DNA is TGTGCCAGCTCACCATTTGACAGGGACGATGGCTACACCTTC. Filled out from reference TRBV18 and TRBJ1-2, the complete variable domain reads NAGVMQNPRHLVRRRGQEARLRCSPMKGHSHVYWYRQLPEEGLKFMVYLQKENIIDESGMPKERFSAEFPKEGPSILRIQQVVRGDSAAYFCASSPFDRDDGYTFGSGTRLTVV.

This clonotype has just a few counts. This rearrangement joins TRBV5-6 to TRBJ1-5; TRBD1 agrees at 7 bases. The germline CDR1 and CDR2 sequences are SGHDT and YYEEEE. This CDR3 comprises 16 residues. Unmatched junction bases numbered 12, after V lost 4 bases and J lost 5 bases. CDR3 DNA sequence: TGTGCCAGCAGCCCGGGTCCAAACAGGGGCCATCAGCCCCAGCATTTT. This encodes CASSPGPNRGHQPQHF. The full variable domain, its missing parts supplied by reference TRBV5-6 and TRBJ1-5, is DAGVTQSPTHLIKTRGQQVTLRCSPKSGHDTVSWYQQALGQGPQFIFQYYEEEERQRGNFPDRFSGHQFPNYSSELNVNALLLGDSALYLCASSPGPNRGHQPQHFGDGTRLSIL.

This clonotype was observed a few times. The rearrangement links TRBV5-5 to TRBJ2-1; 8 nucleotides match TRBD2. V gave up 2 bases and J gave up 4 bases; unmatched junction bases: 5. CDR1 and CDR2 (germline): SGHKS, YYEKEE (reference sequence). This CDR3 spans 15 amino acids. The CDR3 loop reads CASSFGGEKYNEQFF. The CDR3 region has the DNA TGTGCCAGCAGCTTCGGGGGGGAAAAATACAATGAGCAGTTCTTC.

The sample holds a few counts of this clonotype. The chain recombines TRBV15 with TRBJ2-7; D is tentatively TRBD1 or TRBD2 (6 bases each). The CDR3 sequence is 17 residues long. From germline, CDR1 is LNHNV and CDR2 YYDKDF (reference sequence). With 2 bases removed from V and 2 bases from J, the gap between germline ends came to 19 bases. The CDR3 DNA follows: TGTGCCACCAGCAGACAGGGGCGCGGGACACCGCCCTACGAGCAGTACTTC. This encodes CATSRQGRGTPPYEQYF.

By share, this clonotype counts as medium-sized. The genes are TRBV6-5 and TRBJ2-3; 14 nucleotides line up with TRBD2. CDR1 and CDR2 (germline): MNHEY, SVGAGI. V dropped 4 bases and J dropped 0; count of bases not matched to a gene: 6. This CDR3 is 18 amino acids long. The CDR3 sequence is CASSSGTSGGGSTDTQYF. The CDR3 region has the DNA TGTGCCAGCAGTTCAGGGACTAGCGGGGGTGGGAGCACAGATACGCAGTATTTT.

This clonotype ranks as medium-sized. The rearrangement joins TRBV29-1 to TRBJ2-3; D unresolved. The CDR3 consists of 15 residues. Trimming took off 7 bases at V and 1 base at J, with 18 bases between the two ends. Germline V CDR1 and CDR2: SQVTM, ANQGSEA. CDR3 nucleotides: TGCAGCGCCCCCGCCGGCCCGACCGGCACAGATACGCAGTATTTT. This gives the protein CSAPAGPTGTDTQYF.

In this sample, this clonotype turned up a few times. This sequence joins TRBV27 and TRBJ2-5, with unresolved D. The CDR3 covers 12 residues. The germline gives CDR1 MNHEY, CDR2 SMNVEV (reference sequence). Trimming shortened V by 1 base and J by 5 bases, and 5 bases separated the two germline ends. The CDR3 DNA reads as TGTGCCAGCAGTTTATTAGGGGAGACCCAGTACTTC. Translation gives CASSLLGETQYF.

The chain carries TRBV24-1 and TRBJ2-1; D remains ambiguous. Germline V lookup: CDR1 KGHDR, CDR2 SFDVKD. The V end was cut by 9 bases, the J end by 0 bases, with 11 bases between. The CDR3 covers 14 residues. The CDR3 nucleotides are TGTGCCACCTCAACAGCAGGCTCCTACAATGAGCAGTTCTTC. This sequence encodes CATSTAGSYNEQFF.

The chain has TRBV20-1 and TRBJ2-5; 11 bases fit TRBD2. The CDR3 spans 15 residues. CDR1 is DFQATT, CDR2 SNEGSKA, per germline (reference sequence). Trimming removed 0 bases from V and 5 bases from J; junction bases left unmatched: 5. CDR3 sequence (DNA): TGCAGTGCTAGAGATGTACCTAGCGGGAGGGAGACCCAGTACTTC. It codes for CSARDVPSGRETQYF.

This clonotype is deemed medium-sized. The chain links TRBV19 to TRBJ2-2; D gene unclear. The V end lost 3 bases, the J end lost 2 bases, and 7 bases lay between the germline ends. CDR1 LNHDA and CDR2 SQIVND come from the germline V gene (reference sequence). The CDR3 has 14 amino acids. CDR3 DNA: TGTGCCAGTAGTATCCCCGATAACACCGGGGAGCTGTTTTTT. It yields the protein CASSIPDNTGELFF.

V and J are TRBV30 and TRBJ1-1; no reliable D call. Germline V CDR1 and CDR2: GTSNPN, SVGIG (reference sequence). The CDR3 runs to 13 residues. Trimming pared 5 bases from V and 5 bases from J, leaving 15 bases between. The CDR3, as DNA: TGTGCCTGGGGGGTAGGGCCCCGGACTGAAGCTTTCTTT. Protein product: CAWGVGPRTEAFF.

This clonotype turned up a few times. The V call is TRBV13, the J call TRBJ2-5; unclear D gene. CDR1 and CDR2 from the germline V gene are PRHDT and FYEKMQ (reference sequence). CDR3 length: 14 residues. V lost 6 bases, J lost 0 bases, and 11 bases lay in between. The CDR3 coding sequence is TGTGCCAGCAGTCCCGTTAGGGACCAAGAGACCCAGTACTTC. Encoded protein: CASSPVRDQETQYF.

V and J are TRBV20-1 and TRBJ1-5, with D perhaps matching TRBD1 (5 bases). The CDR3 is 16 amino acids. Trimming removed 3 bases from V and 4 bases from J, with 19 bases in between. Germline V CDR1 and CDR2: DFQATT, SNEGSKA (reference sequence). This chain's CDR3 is CSASKDGTERNQPQHF. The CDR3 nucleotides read TGCAGTGCTAGCAAGGATGGGACCGAAAGAAATCAGCCCCAGCATTTT.

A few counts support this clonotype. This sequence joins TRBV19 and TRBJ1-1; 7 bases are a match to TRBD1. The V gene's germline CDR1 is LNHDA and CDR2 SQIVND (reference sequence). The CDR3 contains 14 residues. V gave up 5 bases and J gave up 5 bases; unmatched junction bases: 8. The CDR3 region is CASSETGSITEAFF. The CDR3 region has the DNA TGTGCCAGTAGTGAGACAGGGTCGATTACTGAAGCTTTCTTT.

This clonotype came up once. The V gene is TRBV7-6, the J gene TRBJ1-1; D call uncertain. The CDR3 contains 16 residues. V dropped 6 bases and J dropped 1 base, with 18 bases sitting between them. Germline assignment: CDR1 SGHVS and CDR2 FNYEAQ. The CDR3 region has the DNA TGTGCCAGCAGTGAATTGGGTGGGGTTAGGAACACTGAAGCTTTCTTT. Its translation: CASSELGGVRNTEAFF. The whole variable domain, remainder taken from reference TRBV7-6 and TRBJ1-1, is GAGVSQSPRYKVTKRGQDVALRCDPISGHVSLYWYRQALGQGPEFLTYFNYEAQQDKSGLPNDRFSAERPEGSISTLTIQRTEQRDSAMYRCASSELGGVRNTEAFFGQGTRLTVV.

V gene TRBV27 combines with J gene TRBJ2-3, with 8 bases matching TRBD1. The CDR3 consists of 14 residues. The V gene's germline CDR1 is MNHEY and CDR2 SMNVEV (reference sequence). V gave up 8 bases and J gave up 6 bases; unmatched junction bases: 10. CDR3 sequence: CASGLGQGGDTQYF. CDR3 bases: TGTGCCAGCGGACTCGGACAGGGTGGGGATACGCAGTATTTT.

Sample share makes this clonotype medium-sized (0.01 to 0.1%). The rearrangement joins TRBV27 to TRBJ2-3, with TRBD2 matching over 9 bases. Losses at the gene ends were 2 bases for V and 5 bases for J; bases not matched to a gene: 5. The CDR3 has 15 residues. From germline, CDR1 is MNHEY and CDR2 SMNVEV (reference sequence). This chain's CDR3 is CASSLTRGGVDTQYF. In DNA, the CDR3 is TGTGCCAGCAGTTTAACGCGGGGGGGAGTAGATACGCAGTATTTT.

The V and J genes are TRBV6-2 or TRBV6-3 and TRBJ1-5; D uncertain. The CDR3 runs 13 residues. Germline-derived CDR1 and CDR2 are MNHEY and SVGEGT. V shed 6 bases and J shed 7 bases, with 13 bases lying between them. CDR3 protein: CASRRSGEQPQHF. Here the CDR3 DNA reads TGTGCCAGCAGGCGATCCGGGGAGCAGCCCCAGCATTTT.

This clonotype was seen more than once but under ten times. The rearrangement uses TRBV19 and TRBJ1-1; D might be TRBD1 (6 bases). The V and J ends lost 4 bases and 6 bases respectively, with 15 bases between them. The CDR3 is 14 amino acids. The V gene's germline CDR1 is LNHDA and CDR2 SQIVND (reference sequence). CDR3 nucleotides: TGTGCCAGTAGTAACTGGCAGGGGTGGGCTGAAGCTTTCTTT. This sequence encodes CASSNWQGWAEAFF.